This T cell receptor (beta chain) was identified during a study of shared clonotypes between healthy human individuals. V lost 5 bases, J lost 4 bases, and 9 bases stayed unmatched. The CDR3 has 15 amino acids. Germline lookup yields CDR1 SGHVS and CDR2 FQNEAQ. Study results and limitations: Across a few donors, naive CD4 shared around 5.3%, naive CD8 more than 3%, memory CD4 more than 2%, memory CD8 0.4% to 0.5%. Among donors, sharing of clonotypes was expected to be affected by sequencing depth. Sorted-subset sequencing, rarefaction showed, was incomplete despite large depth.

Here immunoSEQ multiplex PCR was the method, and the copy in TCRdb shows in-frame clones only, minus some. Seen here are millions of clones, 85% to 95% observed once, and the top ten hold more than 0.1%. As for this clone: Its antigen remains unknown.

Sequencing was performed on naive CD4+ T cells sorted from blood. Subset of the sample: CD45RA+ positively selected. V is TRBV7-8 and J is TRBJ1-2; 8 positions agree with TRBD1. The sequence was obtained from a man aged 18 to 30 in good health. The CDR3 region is CASSPGTGVPYGYTF. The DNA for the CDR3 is TGTGCCAGCAGCCCCGGGACAGGCGTCCCCTATGGCTACACCTTC.